Listed below are T cell receptor beta chains from one sample, sequenced in a study of post-analysis software for immune sequencing data. Each CDR3 protein is one row after TCRdb ran MiXCR on the PCR reads. The sample yields around 400,000 distinct CDR3 sequences, around a third seen once. Sequencing was carried out using blood. Every receptor here comes from a girl aged 5 to 17 with multiple sclerosis. Both conserved end residues are trimmed from each CDR3. Fields, in order: V gene, CDR3 protein.

v_call: TRBV9; cdr3_aa: ASSARLSGGFNEQF
v_call: TRBV20-1; cdr3_aa: SARDPADSYEQY
v_call: TRBV7-8; cdr3_aa: ASSLVFDRGAF
v_call: TRBV5-1; cdr3_aa: ASRDLAKNIQY
v_call: TRBV28; cdr3_aa: ASTWGLAGTGEQF
v_call: TRBV18; cdr3_aa: ASSPDSPTEQY
v_call: TRBV7-2; cdr3_aa: ASSSAGQRSYEQY
v_call: TRBV7-9; cdr3_aa: ASSLTRETQY
v_call: TRBV13; cdr3_aa: ASSSGLYTGELF
v_call: TRBV4-1; cdr3_aa: ASGLGPTNEKLF
v_call: TRBV3-1; cdr3_aa: ASSPVPGQGQETQY
v_call: TRBV20-1; cdr3_aa: SARDRTSGLQETQY
v_call: TRBV3-1; cdr3_aa: ASSQVSGVGGTQY
v_call: TRBV5-1; cdr3_aa: ASSLNRGVEGYT
v_call: TRBV20-1; cdr3_aa: SSPTVQVDGYT
v_call: TRBV7-9; cdr3_aa: AGSPSGGQGETQY
v_call: TRBV10-3; cdr3_aa: AISTGTGTYEQY
v_call: TRBV4-3; cdr3_aa: ASSQDPARDYGYT
v_call: TRBV4-1; cdr3_aa: ASSQRDRGRDHEQY
v_call: TRBV7-3; cdr3_aa: ASSYGVSSYNEQF
v_call: TRBV7-3; cdr3_aa: ASSFKAGGNEQF
v_call: TRBV4-1; cdr3_aa: ASSQPAGAQQYEQY
v_call: TRBV5-1; cdr3_aa: ASSFGQPRSPLH
v_call: TRBV12-3/TRBV12-4; cdr3_aa: ASPQERGPSEQY
v_call: TRBV6-6; cdr3_aa: ASSYSLHSGANVLT
v_call: TRBV20-1; cdr3_aa: GGSGGLKFNEQF
v_call: TRBV3-1; cdr3_aa: ASSRLRQTYEQY
v_call: TRBV13; cdr3_aa: ASRAFRGLGYT
v_call: TRBV5-1; cdr3_aa: ASSPGGLAKNIQY
v_call: TRBV6-1; cdr3_aa: ASSEVPGGSGANVLT
v_call: TRBV12-3/TRBV12-4; cdr3_aa: ASSFSGDNEQF
v_call: TRBV5-4; cdr3_aa: ASSLGDNTEAF
v_call: TRBV29-1; cdr3_aa: SVEDPPNTEAF
v_call: TRBV12-3/TRBV12-4; cdr3_aa: ASSPDDSNQETQY
v_call: TRBV15; cdr3_aa: ATSRVFDYGYT
v_call: TRBV13; cdr3_aa: ASSLRGPPDEKLF
v_call: TRBV3-1; cdr3_aa: ASSFRDRALDEQY
v_call: TRBV4-1; cdr3_aa: ASSRLTGGREYEQY
v_call: TRBV12-3/TRBV12-4; cdr3_aa: ASSPHPLDRGRRNTEAF
v_call: TRBV6-5; cdr3_aa: ASRLQSWGSADTQY